This TCR beta chain came from a study of T cell responses to AZD1222 COVID-19 vaccine. About the study: Researchers grouped second doses given at about 4 or about 12 weeks into one pool.

The assay was immunoSEQ multiplex PCR, and TCRdb's table has in-frame clones only and misses some. The table records approximately 110,000 clones, around 95% of them present only once. Worth noting for this clone: Its target is unknown.

The CDR3 sequence is 15 residues long. Trimming at V came to 4 bases and at J to 3 bases, leaving 6 bases not matched to a gene. Germline-derived CDR1 and CDR2 are SGHRS and YFSETQ. Study-level results: White British people made up most donors, females outnumbered males, and clonal diversity was possibly underestimated. Spike-specific TCR breadth and depth grew following two AZD1222 doses. Baseline seropositivity occurred in only 5 to 7 AZD1222 recipients.

The V call is TRBV5-1, the J call TRBJ1-4, with 7 bases matching TRBD1. The receptor comes from an adult in good health. The sample was peripheral blood, taken on day 0 of AZD1222 vaccination. CDR3 residues: CASSVQGNSNEKLFF. The CDR3 DNA reads as TGCGCCAGCAGCGTACAGGGGAACTCTAATGAAAAACTGTTTTTT.